These 10 T cell receptor beta chains came from one sample sequenced in a study of T cell repertoires in cytomegalovirus infection. From the reads, TCRdb called clonotypes with MiXCR, one entry per CDR3 protein. The sample lists more than 400,000 distinct CDR3 sequences, more than 20% occurring once. The sequenced sample was PBMCs. All receptors derive from a human donor in good health (CMV status not recorded). Some clones in this sample may be carry-over from other donors' samples.

The chain links TRBV6-2 or TRBV6-3 to TRBJ2-2, with D perhaps TRBD2 (6 bases). V was shortened by 4 bases and J by 4 bases, with 19 bases between the two germline ends. CDR3 length: 17 amino acids. The germline V gene encodes CDR1 MNHEY and CDR2 SVGEGT. The CDR3: CASSCPTDPGSTGELFF. CDR3 sequence (DNA): TGTGCCAGCAGTTGCCCTACGGACCCCGGGAGCACCGGGGAGCTGTTTTTT.

The gene calls are TRBV28 and TRBJ1-5; 8 bases line up with TRBD1. The germline V gene has CDR1 MDHEN and CDR2 SYDVKM. With 5 bases clipped from V and 7 bases from J, the junction kept 13 bases outside the gene matches. This CDR3 has 16 amino acids. The CDR3 DNA follows: TGTGCCAGCAGTACGCCGGGCAGGGGGCTTGGGCAGCCCCAGCATTTT. This gives the protein CASSTPGRGLGQPQHF.

This clonotype occurred many times. This chain uses TRBV6-2 or TRBV6-3 with TRBJ2-5, with D perhaps assigned TRBD1 or TRBD2 (5 bases each). Trimming cost V 11 bases and J 5 bases, with 27 bases left between them. CDR3 length: 16 amino acids. Germline V gene data show CDR1 as MNHEY and CDR2 as SVGEGT. The CDR3: CASHRDPKLRMETQYF. The CDR3 DNA sequence: TGTGCCTCCCACCGGGACCCAAAGCTTCGTATGGAGACCCAGTACTTC.

This clonotype came up a few times. The CDR3 DNA sequence: TGTGCCAGCAGCCGCGGTAAGGGACATCTATCCTACGAGCAGTACTTC. Translating gives CASSRGKGHLSYEQYF. The rearrangement uses TRBV14 and TRBJ2-7; weak D call: TRBD1 (6 bases). The ends were cut back, 4 bases at V and 1 base at J, with 17 bases in the middle. This CDR3 is 16 amino acids long. CDR1 is SGHDN, CDR2 FVKESK, per germline.

The gene calls are TRBV6-6 and TRBJ2-7; D remains ambiguous. CDR3 length: 13 amino acids. Trimming removed 2 bases from V and 4 bases from J, with 9 bases in between. Germline CDR1 is MNHNY and CDR2 is SVGAGI (reference sequence). The CDR3 here is CASSYQDGYEQYV. The CDR3 DNA reads as TGTGCCAGCAGTTACCAGGACGGGTACGAGCAGTACGTC.

In regard to this clonotype: Just one base apart from a much larger clone, this may be a read error. The gene calls are TRBV11-1 and TRBJ2-6; D gene unclear. Trimming stripped 6 bases from V and 2 bases from J, with 5 bases between. Germline assignment: CDR1 SGHAT and CDR2 FQDESV (reference sequence). CDR3 size: 13 residues. The CDR3, as DNA: TGTGCCAGCAGATCAACTGGGGCCAACGTCCTGACTTTC. Translated: CASRSTGANVLTF. The variable domain in full, with the rest retrieved from reference TRBV11-1 and TRBJ2-6, is EAEVAQSPRYKITEKSQAVAFWCDPISGHATLYWYRQILGQGPELLVQFQDESVVDDSQLPKDRFSAERLKGVDSTLKIQPAELGDSAMYLCASRSTGANVLTFGAGSRLTVL.

This chain joins TRBV4-1 and TRBJ1-5; no reliable D call. Per germline, CDR1 MGHRA and CDR2 YSYEKL. V was cut by 4 bases and J by 1 base, with 14 bases left in between. This CDR3 region has 16 residues. CDR3 protein: CASSPFEGGSNQPQHF. Here the CDR3 DNA reads TGCGCCAGCAGCCCATTCGAGGGAGGAAGCAATCAGCCCCAGCATTTT.

The genes are TRBV12-5 and TRBJ1-2, with a possible D match to TRBD1 (5 bases). The germline V gene encodes CDR1 LGHNT and CDR2 FRNRAP. Trimming removed 5 bases at V and 8 bases at J, with 18 bases between. The CDR3 is 14 amino acids. CDR3 residues: CASGIPRGGRGYTF. The CDR3 region has the DNA TGTGCTAGTGGTATCCCCCGGGGGGGTCGAGGCTACACCTTC.

This clonotype was counted between two and nine times. The CDR3 sequence: CASSQEGFSYEQYV. CDR3 bases: TGTGCCAGCAGCCAAGAAGGCTTCAGCTACGAGCAGTACGTC. J is TRBJ2-7 and V is TRBV14; D is uncertain. The length of the CDR3 is 14 residues. Trimming removed 0 bases from V and 3 bases from J, with 9 bases in between. Germline lookup yields CDR1 SGHDN and CDR2 FVKESK.

The V and J genes are TRBV6-6 and TRBJ2-5; TRBD2 agrees at 7 bases. The CDR3 has 15 amino acids. With 4 bases clipped from V and 8 bases from J, the junction kept 13 bases outside the gene matches. CDR1 is MNHNY, CDR2 SVGAGI, per germline (reference sequence). The CDR3 loop reads CASSSLVLGGITQYF. The CDR3 nucleotides are TGTGCCAGCAGTTCCCTAGTTCTCGGGGGGATCACCCAGTACTTC.